The present T cell receptor beta chain was sequenced within a study of blood T cell repertoires in COVID-19. Looking at the study overall: T cells, B-cell-depleted T cells, or PBMCs supplied cDNA or gDNA.

In the source study's methods: Researchers report that nucleated cell counts were estimated from reference gene primer amplification. This table comes from immunoSEQ multiplex PCR, and its TCRdb copy is limited to in-frame clones, with some not included. That table gives V, J and clone size, and the DNA gave D and trimming. The sample carries 180,000 or so clones, approximately 86% recorded once. Germline trimming cut 6 bases from V and 10 bases from J; bases unmatched to any gene: 6. The CDR3 extends over 14 amino acids. Germline assignment: CDR1 ENHRY and CDR2 SYGVKD. The chain joins TRBV10-3 to TRBJ1-6; 10 bases map to TRBD1. This sequence originates from a man between 18 and 29 years old with acute or convalescent COVID-19. Sequencing input: peripheral blood. CDR3 DNA: TGTGCCATCAGGGCAGACAGGGGGCTGTCACCCCTCCACTTT. Translation: CAIRADRGLSPLHF.